This TCR beta chain was identified during a study of T cells in Graves' hyperthyroidism and ophthalmopathy. RNA transcripts yielded amplified TCR beta CDR3 regions. Initially, a first-round RT-PCR of the TCR CDR3 employed the HTBI primer set. TCRdb passed the multiplex PCR reads through MiXCR, listing each CDR3 protein once. Among nearly 600,000 distinct CDR3 sequences listed, approximately 15% were seen once. V was shortened by 4 bases and J by 10 bases, with 16 bases between the two germline ends. This CDR3 spans 13 amino acids. This clonotype was observed many times. Its antigen is unidentified. Diagnostic decisions used clinical symptoms, serum thyroxine and TRAb, thyroid ultrasound and orbital computed tomography. Each 10 ml fresh peripheral blood draw supplied the PBMCs. General study results and limits: Model output signaled ophthalmopathy a median roughly 6 months ahead of onset. The majority of expanded thyroid clonotypes above 0.001 also appeared in blood.

The receptor was isolated from a woman aged 25 to 39 with Graves' hyperthyroidism that later progressed to Graves' ophthalmopathy. The J gene is TRBJ1-2, the V gene TRBV12-3 or TRBV12-4; perhaps TRBD1 as D (5 bases). Sample: blood. The CDR3 sequence is CASSSGRVEDYTF. The CDR3 DNA follows: TGTGCCAGCAGTTCCGGCAGGGTGGAAGACTACACCTTC.